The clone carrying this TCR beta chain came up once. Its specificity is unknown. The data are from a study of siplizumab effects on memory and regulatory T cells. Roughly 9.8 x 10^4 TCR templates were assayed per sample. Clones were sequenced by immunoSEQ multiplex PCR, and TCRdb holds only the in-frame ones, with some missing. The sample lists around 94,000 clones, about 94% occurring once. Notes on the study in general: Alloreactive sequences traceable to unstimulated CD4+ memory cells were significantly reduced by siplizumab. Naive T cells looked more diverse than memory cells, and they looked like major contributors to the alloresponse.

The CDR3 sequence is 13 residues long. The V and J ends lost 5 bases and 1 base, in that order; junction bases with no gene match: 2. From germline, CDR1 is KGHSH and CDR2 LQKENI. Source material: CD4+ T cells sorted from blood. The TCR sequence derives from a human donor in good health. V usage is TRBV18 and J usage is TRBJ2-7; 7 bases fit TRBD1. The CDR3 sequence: CASSSGQSYEQYF. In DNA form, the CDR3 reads TGTGCCAGCTCATCGGGACAGTCCTACGAGCAGTACTTC. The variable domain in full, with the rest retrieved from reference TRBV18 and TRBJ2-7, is NAGVMQNPRHLVRRRGQEARLRCSPMKGHSHVYWYRQLPEEGLKFMVYLQKENIIDESGMPKERFSAEFPKEGPSILRIQQVVRGDSAAYFCASSSGQSYEQYFGPGTRLTVT.